Listed below are T cell receptor beta chains from one sample, sequenced in a study of human T cells and chemical hapten exposure. TCRdb re-analysed the RACE reads in MiXCR, keeping a single row per CDR3 protein. The profile covers 350,000 to 400,000 distinct CDR3 sequences, with 4.5% to 6% appearing a single time and 2.6% taken by the ten largest. The source material was whole blood, sampled in connection with sensitization to the hapten diphenylcyclopropenone (DPC). The source is a woman between 45 and 60 years old with alopecia areata. Some clones in this sample may be carry-over from other donors' samples. Both conserved end residues are part of each CDR3. D genes are given only for firm matches. The size of a clone is reported for some rows only, either as once, few or many, or as a class for expanded clones.

CDR3nt: TGTGCCAGCAGCGCAGGACTAGCGGGAGGGCCCTGGAATGAGCAGTTCTTC; CDR3aa: CASSAGLAGGPWNEQFF; j_gene: TRBJ2-1; v_gene: TRBV7-8; abundance: .; d_gene: TRBD2
CDR3nt: TGTGCCACCAGCAGAGATCTCGTTTGGGATGAGCAGTTCTTC; CDR3aa: CATSRDLVWDEQFF; j_gene: TRBJ2-1; v_gene: TRBV15; abundance: few; d_gene: .
CDR3nt: TGTGCAAGTCACCTAAAGACCGACAGTAAATGTGGCTACACCTTC; CDR3aa: CASHLKTDSKCGYTF; j_gene: TRBJ1-2; v_gene: TRBV12-2; abundance: .; d_gene: .
CDR3nt: TGTGCCAGCAGGCTAGCGGGGGGAACCTACGAGCAGTACTTC; CDR3aa: CASRLAGGTYEQYF; j_gene: TRBJ2-7; v_gene: TRBV2; abundance: many; d_gene: TRBD2
CDR3nt: TGTGCCAGCAGCGTCAGTGGGGGAGGCAGGGAGCAGTTCTTC; CDR3aa: CASSVSGGGREQFF; j_gene: TRBJ2-1; v_gene: TRBV12-3/TRBV12-4; abundance: .; d_gene: .
CDR3nt: TGTGCCAGCAGCTTTACTAGCGGGATCACAGATACGCAGTATTTT; CDR3aa: CASSFTSGITDTQYF; j_gene: TRBJ2-3; v_gene: TRBV5-6; abundance: .; d_gene: TRBD2
CDR3nt: TGCGCCAGCAGCCAAGATTCTACGGGGTCCTACAATGAGCAGTTCTTC; CDR3aa: CASSQDSTGSYNEQFF; j_gene: TRBJ2-1; v_gene: TRBV4-1; abundance: few; d_gene: .
CDR3nt: TGTGCCAGCAGTGAAAGTCCGGGGGGGTACAATGAGCAGTTCTTC; CDR3aa: CASSESPGGYNEQFF; j_gene: TRBJ2-1; v_gene: TRBV6-1; abundance: many; d_gene: TRBD2
CDR3nt: TGTGCCAGCAGCGGAATCGGACAGGGAAGTAATCAGCCCCAGCATTTT; CDR3aa: CASSGIGQGSNQPQHF; j_gene: TRBJ1-5; v_gene: TRBV5-6; abundance: many; d_gene: TRBD1
CDR3nt: TGTGCCAGCAGTCCTGGGGGAAGCCCTAGCACAGATACGCAGTATTTT; CDR3aa: CASSPGGSPSTDTQYF; j_gene: TRBJ2-3; v_gene: TRBV27; abundance: many; d_gene: .
CDR3nt: TGTGCCAGCAGCACGGGACAGTCCTATAATTCACCCCTCCACTTT; CDR3aa: CASSTGQSYNSPLHF; j_gene: TRBJ1-6; v_gene: TRBV7-9; abundance: few; d_gene: TRBD1
CDR3nt: TGTGCCAGCAGTTACTCGCCTCCGGGACCCCTCAATAGCAATCAGCCCCAGCATTTT; CDR3aa: CASSYSPPGPLNSNQPQHF; j_gene: TRBJ1-5; v_gene: TRBV6-5; abundance: few; d_gene: .
CDR3nt: TGCGCCAGCAGCCAAATATTGGGGGGAGCTTTCTTT; CDR3aa: CASSQILGGAFF; j_gene: TRBJ1-1; v_gene: TRBV4-1; abundance: few; d_gene: .
CDR3nt: TGTGCCAGCAGCGTAAAAACAGGGGGCACTGAAGCTTTCTTT; CDR3aa: CASSVKTGGTEAFF; j_gene: TRBJ1-1; v_gene: TRBV7-2; abundance: many; d_gene: TRBD1
CDR3nt: TGTGCCAGCAGTGACCAAGGCTCCTCTGGAAACACCATATATTTT; CDR3aa: CASSDQGSSGNTIYF; j_gene: TRBJ1-3; v_gene: TRBV6-1; abundance: many; d_gene: .
CDR3nt: TGTGCCAGCAGCTTAGAGCGGGCGTACCCAGATACGCAGTATTTT; CDR3aa: CASSLERAYPDTQYF; j_gene: TRBJ2-3; v_gene: TRBV7-2; abundance: .; d_gene: .
CDR3nt: TGCGCCAGCAGTCCGACAGAGGGTGAGGAGACCCAGTACTTC; CDR3aa: CASSPTEGEETQYF; j_gene: TRBJ2-5; v_gene: TRBV4-1; abundance: .; d_gene: .
CDR3nt: TGCAGTGCTAGAGTTCATCCCGCAAACACCGGGGAGCTGTTTTTT; CDR3aa: CSARVHPANTGELFF; j_gene: TRBJ2-2; v_gene: TRBV20-1; abundance: many; d_gene: .
CDR3nt: TGTGCCAGCAGCCGCCGGACGCTTGGGACTAGAGCAGATACGCAGTATTTT; CDR3aa: CASSRRTLGTRADTQYF; j_gene: TRBJ2-3; v_gene: TRBV12-3/TRBV12-4; abundance: many; d_gene: TRBD2
CDR3nt: TGTGCCAGCAGTGGATCTAGCGGGATGGGGACCCAGTACTTC; CDR3aa: CASSGSSGMGTQYF; j_gene: TRBJ2-5; v_gene: TRBV2; abundance: .; d_gene: TRBD2
CDR3nt: TGTGCCAGCAGCCAAGTTATAGTTAGCGGACAAACCGGGGAGCTGTTTTTT; CDR3aa: CASSQVIVSGQTGELFF; j_gene: TRBJ2-2; v_gene: TRBV3-1; abundance: many; d_gene: .